This T cell receptor (beta chain) was recovered during a study of blood T cell repertoires in COVID-19. Background on the study: Whether acute or convalescent, the COVID-19 samples came from the United States, Italy and Spain. PBMCs, B-cell-depleted T cells, or T cells provided the cDNA or gDNA that made up the material.

Authors' methods: For nucleated cells, counts were estimated from reference gene primer amplification. Libraries were prepared by immunoSEQ multiplex PCR; TCRdb keeps only in-frame clonotypes and omits some of them. V and J calls and clone size are given by that table; D and trimming were obtained from the DNA. In the table there are approximately 75,000 clones, around 83% of which are singletons. Trimming at V came to 2 bases and at J to 1 base, leaving 5 bases not matched to a gene. Germline CDR1 reads SEHNR; CDR2 reads FQNEAQ (reference sequence). The CDR3 extends over 17 amino acids. The TCR sequence derives from a woman between 45 and 65 years old with acute or convalescent COVID-19. The gene calls are TRBV7-9 and TRBJ1-3, with TRBD1 identical over 10 bases. Sample: peripheral blood. CDR3 region: CASSLLGTGVSGNTIYF. Written as DNA, the CDR3 is TGTGCCAGCAGCTTACTTGGGACAGGGGTTTCTGGAAACACCATATATTTT. Complete variable domain (other parts from reference TRBV7-9 and TRBJ1-3): DTGVSQNPRHKITKRGQNVTFRCDPISEHNRLYWYRQTLGQGPEFLTYFQNEAQLEKSRLLSDRFSAERPKGSFSTLEIQRTEQGDSAMYLCASSLLGTGVSGNTIYFGEGSWLTVV.